The rows below give T cell receptor beta chains drawn from one sample of a study of T-cell memory formation after mild COVID-19. TCRdb redid the calling of the 5' RACE reads with MiXCR, one entry per CDR3 protein. The top ten hold roughly 21% of the sample, which has under 300,000 distinct CDR3 sequences, roughly 10% seen once. The sequencing input was PBMCs or a T cell subset sorted from them (not recorded which). The receptors stem from a man aged 18 to 29 who had mild COVID-19 (a few samples of this study predate the infection). Cell type and time point are not known. The CDR3 runs from the conserved cysteine through the conserved F or W. The D gene is left open where the match is weak. Size is stated for part of the rows, as once, few or many counts, or as a class when the clone is expanded.

TRBD1	TRBV7-9	TRBJ1-1	-	14	CASSYTGGSTEAFF	TGTGCCAGCAGTTATACAGGGGGGAGCACTGAAGCTTTCTTT
TRBD1	TRBV6-1	TRBJ2-7	-	15	CASRKGTGGLYEQYF	TGTGCCAGCAGGAAGGGTACAGGGGGCTTGTACGAGCAGTACTTC
-	TRBV28	TRBJ1-4	-	12	CASSFRNEKLFF	TGTGCCAGCAGTTTTAGAAATGAAAAACTGTTTTTT
-	TRBV5-1	TRBJ1-1	few	13	CATQDTPNTEAFF	TGCGCCACCCAAGACACCCCGAACACTGAAGCTTTCTTT
-	TRBV7-8	TRBJ2-2	-	14	CASSTILASGELFF	TGTGCCAGCAGCACGATTCTAGCATCCGGGGAGCTGTTTTTT
-	TRBV20-1	TRBJ2-3	-	14	CSAIKGPVTDTQYF	TGCAGTGCTATAAAGGGGCCGGTCACAGATACGCAGTATTTT
TRBD2	TRBV24-1	TRBJ2-5	-	21	CATSDLIIRRTRMSLQETQYF	TGTGCCACCAGTGATTTGATCATTCGTAGGACTAGAATGTCGCTCCAAGAGACCCAGTACTTC
TRBD1	TRBV29-1	TRBJ1-1	-	11	CSPDRGGGAFF	TGCAGCCCAGACAGGGGTGGGGGAGCTTTCTTT
-	TRBV7-9	TRBJ1-1	many	15	CASSFEGFMNTEAFF	TGTGCCAGCAGCTTCGAGGGGTTCATGAACACTGAAGCTTTCTTT
-	TRBV4-1	TRBJ2-3	many	15	CASRDTTSSTDTQYF	TGCGCCAGCAGGGATACCACTTCTAGCACAGATACGCAGTATTTT
-	TRBV11-1	TRBJ2-1	many	12	CASSLVPNEQFF	TGTGCCAGCAGCTTAGTCCCCAATGAGCAGTTCTTC
-	TRBV4-3	TRBJ2-2	few	15	CASSQSRLNTGELFF	TGCGCCAGCAGCCAATCACGACTGAACACCGGGGAGCTGTTTTTT
TRBD1	TRBV7-2	TRBJ2-1	many	15	CASSSSGQGYNEQFF	TGTGCCAGCAGCTCTTCGGGACAGGGGTACAATGAGCAGTTCTTC
-	TRBV7-6	TRBJ2-2	-	20	CASSSHALHGGLERAGELFF	TGTGCCAGCAGCTCCCACGCCCTCCACGGGGGGCTTGAGAGGGCCGGGGAGCTGTTTTTT
-	TRBV4-1	TRBJ2-1	-	17	CASSQHRGLSSYNEQFF	TGCGCCAGCAGCCAACACAGAGGATTGAGCTCCTACAATGAGCAGTTCTTC
-	TRBV6-1	TRBJ1-4	-	13	CASRTRTNEKLFF	TGTGCCAGCAGGACACGAACTAATGAAAAACTGTTTTTT
-	TRBV5-1	TRBJ2-7	-	14	CASSGGHRFYEQYF	TGCGCCAGCAGCGGGGGACACCGATTCTACGAGCAGTACTTC
-	TRBV7-8	TRBJ1-1	few	19	CASSLGLDDTAGRVSGAFF	TGTGCCAGCAGCTTAGGTCTGGACGATACCGCAGGTCGGGTCTCTGGAGCTTTCTTT